The clone carrying this T cell receptor (beta chain) occurred many times. Its matching antigen is unknown. Per the original data handling: Between-group CDR3 differences, defined by clinicopathological status, yielded a distant-metastasis classifier for papillary thyroid cancer. TCRdb re-called clones from the PCR reads using MiXCR. TCRdb, not the original authors, processed these V and J calls. The data show approximately 31,000 clones, about 18% seen once. This sample stems from a study of metastatic and nonmetastatic thyroid tumors. Study information: Comparative analysis of repertoires was undertaken across blood and tumor or nodule tissue obtained from malignant and benign thyroid patients. Study-level points and caveats: Reported TCR beta diversity, measured in blood and tumor, was significantly higher for malignant thyroid tumors than for benign nodules.

CDR3 length: 16 residues. Per germline, CDR1 DFQATT and CDR2 SNEGSKA (reference sequence). V lost 6 bases and J lost 0; bases outside the gene matches: 9. Each patient went into thyroid surgery without having received any treatment. The chain couples TRBV20-1 to TRBJ2-3, with 10 bases lining up with TRBD2. Specimen: blood. The clonotype comes from a female donor with papillary thyroid cancer or a benign thyroid nodule (not recorded which). Some clones in this sample may be carry-over from other donors' samples. In nucleotides, the CDR3 is TGCAGTGCAGAATTAACTAGCGGGGCTAGCACAGATACGCAGTATTTT. It specifies CSAELTSGASTDTQYF.